This is a list of T cell receptor beta chains from one sample in a study of T cells after yellow fever vaccination. One entry per CDR3 protein results from TCRdb running MiXCR on the 5' RACE reads. This sample has about 120,000 distinct CDR3 sequences; roughly 8.4% occur once, and the top ten carry 25%. The specimen comprised CD8+ T cells sorted from PBMCs, sampled 45 days after the yellow fever booster vaccination. The receptors shown here come from a man aged 30-40 years who received the YFV17D yellow fever vaccine. Each CDR3 is given with its conserved first and last residue. The order of the fields is V gene, CDR3 length, J gene, D gene, clone size, CDR3 DNA, CDR3 protein. The D gene is left open where the match is weak. Some rows have no size entry. The others give once, few or many, or a class for an expanded clone.

V gene: TRBV7-9
CDR3 length: 16
J gene: TRBJ2-7
D gene: TRBD1
clone size: many
CDR3 DNA: TGTGCCAGCAGCTTCACAGACAGGGTCAGGTCGTACGAGCAGTACTTC
CDR3 protein: CASSFTDRVRSYEQYF

V gene: TRBV7-8
CDR3 length: 15
J gene: TRBJ2-1
D gene: NA
clone size: NA
CDR3 DNA: TGTGCCAGCAGCTTCGTTTCAGGCGATGAATATGAGCAGTTCTTC
CDR3 protein: CASSFVSGDEYEQFF

V gene: TRBV29-1
CDR3 length: 11
J gene: TRBJ1-2
D gene: NA
clone size: NA
CDR3 DNA: TGCAGCGTCAGGGATTTTGATGGCTACACCTTC
CDR3 protein: CSVRDFDGYTF

V gene: TRBV2
CDR3 length: 15
J gene: TRBJ2-7
D gene: NA
clone size: NA
CDR3 DNA: TGTGCCAGCAGATTACTTCTAGCGTTCGTCGACGAGCAGTACTTC
CDR3 protein: CASRLLLAFVDEQYF

V gene: TRBV11-2
CDR3 length: 16
J gene: TRBJ2-5
D gene: TRBD2
clone size: few
CDR3 DNA: TGTGCCAGCAGCTTAGAACCGGGACTAGCGCGAGAGACCCAGTACTTC
CDR3 protein: CASSLEPGLARETQYF

V gene: TRBV19
CDR3 length: 15
J gene: TRBJ2-1
D gene: TRBD2
clone size: NA
CDR3 DNA: TGTGCCAGTAGTATAGTCGCGGGAGCCTACAATGAGCAGTTCTTC
CDR3 protein: CASSIVAGAYNEQFF

V gene: TRBV15
CDR3 length: 11
J gene: TRBJ2-2
D gene: NA
clone size: many
CDR3 DNA: TGTGCCATCGGAGACACCGGGGAGCTGTTTTTT
CDR3 protein: CAIGDTGELFF

V gene: TRBV7-9
CDR3 length: 12
J gene: TRBJ2-7
D gene: NA
clone size: many
CDR3 DNA: TGTGCCAGCAGCCAACAGGGCTACGAGCAGTACTTC
CDR3 protein: CASSQQGYEQYF

V gene: TRBV6-5
CDR3 length: 12
J gene: TRBJ2-1
D gene: NA
clone size: many
CDR3 DNA: TGTGCCAGCACTCCCCCCGGCTATGAGCAGTTCTTC
CDR3 protein: CASTPPGYEQFF

V gene: TRBV12-3/TRBV12-4
CDR3 length: 14
J gene: TRBJ2-7
D gene: TRBD1
clone size: many
CDR3 DNA: TGTGCCAGCACTTTGGGGACAGGGCTCTACGAGCAGTACTTC
CDR3 protein: CASTLGTGLYEQYF

V gene: TRBV11-1
CDR3 length: 19
J gene: TRBJ2-1
D gene: NA
clone size: few
CDR3 DNA: TGTGCCAGGAAAGACAGGGGCCTCGCGGGGGAAAGCTCCTACAATGAGCAGTTCTTC
CDR3 protein: CARKDRGLAGESSYNEQFF

V gene: TRBV12-3/TRBV12-4
CDR3 length: 12
J gene: TRBJ2-3
D gene: NA
clone size: many
CDR3 DNA: TGTGCCAGCGGGTCTATGGGCCTGGCGCAGTATTTT
CDR3 protein: CASGSMGLAQYF

V gene: TRBV12-3/TRBV12-4
CDR3 length: 15
J gene: TRBJ2-1
D gene: TRBD2
clone size: few
CDR3 DNA: TGTGCCAGCAGTTTAGAGGTAGCGGGGCTCAATGAGCAGTTCTTC
CDR3 protein: CASSLEVAGLNEQFF

V gene: TRBV27
CDR3 length: 13
J gene: TRBJ2-1
D gene: NA
clone size: many
CDR3 DNA: TGTGCCAGCAGTTTAGGGCTCAACAATGAGCAGTTCTTC
CDR3 protein: CASSLGLNNEQFF

V gene: TRBV14
CDR3 length: 17
J gene: TRBJ2-1
D gene: TRBD2
clone size: few
CDR3 DNA: TGTGCCAGCAGCCAAGTCCAAGGACTAGCGGTATACAATGAGCAGTTCTTC
CDR3 protein: CASSQVQGLAVYNEQFF

V gene: TRBV20-1
CDR3 length: 13
J gene: TRBJ2-7
D gene: TRBD2
clone size: many
CDR3 DNA: TGCAGTGCTAGCGGCGGGAGGGCCTACGAGCAGTACTTC
CDR3 protein: CSASGGRAYEQYF

V gene: TRBV29-1
CDR3 length: 14
J gene: TRBJ2-1
D gene: NA
clone size: many
CDR3 DNA: TGCAGCGTTGACGGCCTGGGGATTGGTACAGAGCAGTTCTTC
CDR3 protein: CSVDGLGIGTEQFF

V gene: TRBV11-2
CDR3 length: 16
J gene: TRBJ2-1
D gene: TRBD1
clone size: few
CDR3 DNA: TGTGCCAGCAGCTTAGATGTCGGGACAGGGGTTAATGAGCAGTTCTTC
CDR3 protein: CASSLDVGTGVNEQFF

V gene: TRBV5-4
CDR3 length: 13
J gene: TRBJ2-1
D gene: NA
clone size: few
CDR3 DNA: TGTGCCAGCAGCTCAGGGGGGGACCGACGGGAGTTCTTC
CDR3 protein: CASSSGGDRREFF

V gene: TRBV14
CDR3 length: 14
J gene: TRBJ2-1
D gene: NA
clone size: few
CDR3 DNA: TGTGCCAGCAGCCAAGGGGGAACGGCCAATGAGCAGTTCTTC
CDR3 protein: CASSQGGTANEQFF

V gene: TRBV7-9
CDR3 length: 14
J gene: TRBJ1-6
D gene: NA
clone size: NA
CDR3 DNA: TGTGCCAGCAGCTTAGGGGGCAGGAATTCACCCCTCCACTTT
CDR3 protein: CASSLGGRNSPLHF

V gene: TRBV20-1
CDR3 length: 14
J gene: TRBJ2-7
D gene: NA
clone size: many
CDR3 DNA: TGCAGTGCTACAGGGGCAGGGAGCTCCTACGAGCAGTACTTC
CDR3 protein: CSATGAGSSYEQYF

V gene: TRBV5-5
CDR3 length: 16
J gene: TRBJ2-1
D gene: TRBD1
clone size: many
CDR3 DNA: TGTGCCAGCAGTTCCTCCGGGACAGGGGGCAGCTATGAGCAGTTCTTC
CDR3 protein: CASSSSGTGGSYEQFF

V gene: TRBV7-9
CDR3 length: 15
J gene: TRBJ2-3
D gene: NA
clone size: NA
CDR3 DNA: TGTGCCAGCAGCTTATCCTCCTGGGCAACAGATACGCAGTATTTT
CDR3 protein: CASSLSSWATDTQYF

V gene: TRBV6-5
CDR3 length: 14
J gene: TRBJ2-7
D gene: TRBD1
clone size: many
CDR3 DNA: TGTGCCAGCAGTTATGGACAGGGGAACTACGAGCAGTACTTC
CDR3 protein: CASSYGQGNYEQYF

V gene: TRBV12-3/TRBV12-4
CDR3 length: 21
J gene: TRBJ2-3
D gene: TRBD2
clone size: NA
CDR3 DNA: TGTGCCAGCAGTTTGTCTCTCGTTCGGGAAAGACTAGCGGGAGAACCAGATACGCAGTATTTT
CDR3 protein: CASSLSLVRERLAGEPDTQYF

V gene: TRBV15
CDR3 length: 18
J gene: TRBJ2-4
D gene: TRBD2
clone size: many
CDR3 DNA: TGTGCCACCAGCAGAGAAGCGGGTAGCGGGATTGCCAAAAACATTCAGTACTTC
CDR3 protein: CATSREAGSGIAKNIQYF

V gene: TRBV6-6
CDR3 length: 12
J gene: TRBJ2-1
D gene: NA
clone size: many
CDR3 DNA: TGTGCCAGCAGTTCCCTTGTTTATGAGCAGTTCTTC
CDR3 protein: CASSSLVYEQFF